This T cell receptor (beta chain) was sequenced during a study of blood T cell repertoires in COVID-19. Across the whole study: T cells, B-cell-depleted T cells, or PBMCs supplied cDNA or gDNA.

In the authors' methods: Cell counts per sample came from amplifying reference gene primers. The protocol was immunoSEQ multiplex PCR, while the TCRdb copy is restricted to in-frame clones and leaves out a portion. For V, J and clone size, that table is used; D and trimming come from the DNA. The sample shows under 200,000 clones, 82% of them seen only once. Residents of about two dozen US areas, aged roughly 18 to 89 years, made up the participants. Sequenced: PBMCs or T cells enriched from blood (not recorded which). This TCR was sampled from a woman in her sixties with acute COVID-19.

DNA of the CDR3: TGCGCCAGCAGCCGGTCGGGACAGGGGATTTACAATGAGCAGTTCTTC. It yields the protein CASSRSGQGIYNEQFF. The V and J genes are TRBV5-1 and TRBJ2-1; the match to TRBD1 covers 10 bases. The V segment lost 4 bases and the J segment 4 bases; nucleotides outside the gene matches: 8. Looked up from germline, CDR1 is SGHRS and CDR2 is YFSETQ. The CDR3 has 16 amino acids.